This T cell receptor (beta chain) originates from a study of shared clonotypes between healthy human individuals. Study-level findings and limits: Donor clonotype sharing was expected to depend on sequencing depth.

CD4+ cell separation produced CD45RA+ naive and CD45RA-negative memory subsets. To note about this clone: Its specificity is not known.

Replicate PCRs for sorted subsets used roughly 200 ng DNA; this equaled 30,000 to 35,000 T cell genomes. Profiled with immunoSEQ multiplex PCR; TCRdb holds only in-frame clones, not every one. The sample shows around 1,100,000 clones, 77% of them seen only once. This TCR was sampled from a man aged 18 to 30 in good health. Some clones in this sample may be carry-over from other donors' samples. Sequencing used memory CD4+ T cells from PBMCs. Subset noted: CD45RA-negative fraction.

This CDR3 reads CASRDRVGTDTQYF. The CDR3 DNA reads as TGTGCCAGCAGGGACAGGGTAGGGACAGATACGCAGTATTTT. V is TRBV2 and J is TRBJ2-3, with 8 positions matching TRBD1. The length of the CDR3 is 14 residues. The V gene end was trimmed by 6 bases and the J gene end by 3 bases; junction bases not matched to a gene: 5. Germline values: CDR1 SNHLY, CDR2 FYNNEI.